Shown below are 21 T cell receptor beta chains from a single sample sequenced in a study of beta chain features in type 1 diabetes. Study-wide points: Moderate yet significant TCRB CDR3 shortening was seen in Type 1 diabetes patients in all four CD4+ subsets.

What was sequenced were expressed TCRB transcripts, since all of the isolated RNA had been reverse transcribed. Sequencing was performed with immunoSEQ multiplex PCR; in TCRdb, only in-frame clones are kept and a portion is missing. The sample holds 100,000 to 150,000 clones, approximately 15% seen once. These receptors' antigens are unknown. Sequencing input: central memory CD4+ T cells from blood. All receptors come from a man between 18 and 35 years old with type 1 diabetes.

Comments on this clone: Possible read error: a much larger clone is one base away. The sample carries other DNA sequences with the same CDR3. V usage is TRBV19 and J usage is TRBJ1-2, with TRBD1 matching over 7 bases. The germline CDR1 and CDR2 sequences are LNHDA and SQIVND (reference sequence). There are 14 residues in the CDR3. CDR3 protein: CASRSGQTNYGYTF. The CDR3 DNA follows: TGCGCCAGTAGATCGGGACAGACCAACTATGGCTACACCTTC.

CDR3 DNA sequence: TGTGCCTGGAGTGTCAGGGGCCTAGGAGGAGAGACCCAGTACTTC. It is translated as CAWSVRGLGGETQYF. The genes are TRBV30 and TRBJ2-5, with D perhaps TRBD1 (6 bases). The ends were cut back, 0 bases at V and 4 bases at J, with 15 bases in the middle. The CDR3 length is 15 residues. Per germline, CDR1 GTSNPN and CDR2 SVGIG (reference sequence).

This chain links TRBV18 with TRBJ2-1, with D perhaps assigned TRBD1 or TRBD2 (5 bases each). V gave up 0 bases and J gave up 12 bases, with 18 bases separating them. CDR1 KGHSH and CDR2 LQKENI come from the germline V gene. This CDR3 spans 15 amino acids. The CDR3 coding sequence is TGTGCCAGCTCACCACCGCCGGGGACCGACGGAAGGCAGTTCTTC. Its protein product is CASSPPPGTDGRQFF.

The gene calls are TRBV30 and TRBJ2-1; D perhaps matches TRBD2 (5 bases). The germline CDR1 and CDR2 sequences are GTSNPN and SVGIG (reference sequence). The V end lost 0 bases, the J end lost 2 bases, and 11 bases lay between the germline ends. The length of the CDR3 is 15 residues. DNA for the CDR3: TGTGCCTGGAGTGTAAAAGCGGCCCCCTACAATGAGCAGTTCTTC. It yields the protein CAWSVKAAPYNEQFF.

In this sample, this clone turned up a few times. The chain links TRBV7-8 to TRBJ2-1, with 8 bases aligning to TRBD2. The V gene's germline CDR1 is SGHVS and CDR2 FQNEAQ. The junction had 3 bases not matched to a gene; V was cut back by 3 bases and J by 2 bases. The CDR3 sequence is 15 residues long. CDR3 region: CASSLDGGAYNEQFF. CDR3 coding DNA: TGTGCCAGCAGCTTGGACGGGGGGGCCTACAATGAGCAGTTCTTC.

CDR3 sequence (DNA): TGCGCCAGCAGGAACACAGATACGCAGTATTTT. It specifies CASRNTDTQYF. The chain recombines TRBV5-1 with TRBJ2-3; D unresolved. Looked up from germline, CDR1 is SGHRS and CDR2 is YFSETQ. The V end was cut by 5 bases, the J end by 2 bases, with 3 bases between. This CDR3 has 11 amino acids.

The chain links TRBV2 to TRBJ2-5; D remains unclear. Trimming removed 3 bases at V and 4 bases at J, with 12 bases between. Germline V gene lookup returns CDR1 SNHLY and CDR2 FYNNEI. This CDR3 contains 14 residues. The CDR3 sequence is CASSDPATLETQYF. The CDR3 bases are TGTGCCAGCAGTGACCCAGCGACTTTAGAGACCCAGTACTTC.

The gene calls are TRBV29-1 and TRBJ1-6, with 10 nucleotides matching TRBD1. The V gene end was trimmed by 4 bases and the J gene end by 8 bases; junction bases not matched to a gene: 2. In germline, CDR1 is SQVTM, CDR2 ANQGSEA. The CDR3 runs to 13 residues. CDR3 region: CSVAGTGDSPLHF. CDR3 bases: TGCAGCGTTGCCGGGACAGGGGATTCACCCCTCCACTTT.

V and J are TRBV6-5 and TRBJ1-1, with no clear D. V was trimmed by 8 bases and J by 0 bases, leaving 7 bases between them. From germline, CDR1 is MNHEY and CDR2 SVGAGI. CDR3 size: 12 residues. The CDR3 spells CASGVVNTEAFF. In DNA form, the CDR3 reads TGTGCCAGCGGTGTGGTGAACACTGAAGCTTTCTTT.

The chain is built from TRBV7-2 and TRBJ2-7; unclear D gene. The germline gives CDR1 SGHTA, CDR2 FQGNSA. The CDR3 extends over 13 amino acids. V was shortened by 4 bases and J by 4 bases, with 11 bases between the two germline ends. The CDR3 coding sequence is TGTGCCAGCAGCTCTGGACCGAAGTACGAGCAGTACTTC. Protein product: CASSSGPKYEQYF.

This clone was detected only a few times. The chain employs TRBV6-5 and TRBJ2-5; no clear D. Trimming stripped 5 bases from V and 1 base from J, with 11 bases between. Germline assignment: CDR1 MNHEY and CDR2 SVGAGI. This CDR3 spans 14 amino acids. CDR3 bases: TGTGCCAGCAGTGAAGGAACTATCCAAGAGACCCAGTACTTC. This codes for CASSEGTIQETQYF.

This clone was counted a few times. The rearrangement links TRBV18 to TRBJ2-2, with 9 bases identical to TRBD2. J gave up 3 bases and V 4 bases, and 0 bases lay outside the gene matches. The CDR3 has 14 amino acids. Germline V lookup: CDR1 KGHSH, CDR2 LQKENI. The CDR3 loop is CASSQREDTGELFF. CDR3 in DNA: TGTGCCAGCTCACAGCGGGAGGACACCGGGGAGCTGTTTTTT.

In this sample, this clone turned up a few times. The chain recombines TRBV5-1 with TRBJ2-5; 8 bases align to TRBD1. The germline CDR1 and CDR2 sequences are SGHRS and YFSETQ. V dropped 3 bases and J dropped 4; count of bases not matched to a gene: 5. The CDR3 is made up of 14 amino acids. The DNA for the CDR3 is TGCGCCAGCAGCTCCCGGACAGGGTCAGAGACCCAGTACTTC. It translates to CASSSRTGSETQYF. Looking up the rest from reference TRBV5-1 and TRBJ2-5 gives the full variable domain: KAGVTQTPRYLIKTRGQQVTLSCSPISGHRSVSWYQQTPGQGLQFLFEYFSETQRNKGNFPGRFSGRQFSNSRSEMNVSTLELGDSALYLCASSSRTGSETQYFGPGTRLLVL.

V is TRBV6-6 and J is TRBJ2-1, with TRBD1 matching 9 bases. CDR3 size: 14 residues. Trimming cost V 5 bases and J 10 bases; bases outside gene matches: 9. CDR1 and CDR2 (germline): MNHNY, SVGAGI (reference sequence). As DNA, the CDR3 is TGTGCCAGCAGTGGCCGGGACAGGGCTAGGGAGCAGTTCTTC. Amino acid sequence: CASSGRDRAREQFF.

Only a few counts were recorded for this clone. V is TRBV12-1 and J is TRBJ2-3; the table's D gene call, TRBD2, was not cross checked with the DNA. TRBV12-1 is annotated as a pseudogene. The CDR3 spans 11 residues. The chain's CDR3 is CAITGLDTQYF. The CDR3 DNA is TGTGCCATTACTGGTTTAGATACGCAGTATTTT.

This chain links TRBV5-6 with TRBJ1-5; possible D gene TRBD1, 5 bases. The CDR3 is 14 residues long. Germline CDR1 and CDR2: SGHDT and YYEEEE. Deletions cut 1 base from V and 5 bases from J, with 10 bases between. The CDR3 sequence: CASSLRRGDQPQHF. The CDR3 region has the DNA TGTGCCAGCAGCTTGCGGAGGGGAGATCAGCCCCAGCATTTT.

This clone was seen ten or more times. The chain carries TRBV30 and TRBJ1-2, with a possible D match to TRBD1 (6 bases). Germline V lookup: CDR1 GTSNPN, CDR2 SVGIG (reference sequence). Trimming removed 4 bases from V and 4 bases from J, with 16 bases in between. This CDR3 spans 14 amino acids. The CDR3 DNA reads as TGTGCCTGGAATGCAGGGGTCACGAGCTATGGCTACACCTTC. As protein: CAWNAGVTSYGYTF. The full variable domain, with the rest looked up from reference TRBV30 and TRBJ1-2, is SQTIHQWPATLVQPVGSPLSLECTVEGTSNPNLYWYRQAAGRGLQLLFYSVGIGQISSEVPQNLSASRPQDRQFILSSKKLLLSDSGFYLCAWNAGVTSYGYTFGSGTRLTVV.

This clone was seen only a few times. This chain links TRBV4-3 with TRBJ2-4, with TRBD2 as a possible D gene (6 bases). Germline V gene lookup returns CDR1 LGHNA and CDR2 YSLEER. There are 14 residues in the CDR3. The V and J ends lost 1 base and 5 bases respectively, with 9 bases between them. The DNA for the CDR3 is TGCGCCAGCAGCCAAGCGGGGGTAGAAAACATTCAGTACTTC. As protein: CASSQAGVENIQYF.

The CDR3 sequence is CASMSQGGAFF. For the CDR3, the DNA is TGTGCCAGCATGTCCCAGGGTGGAGCTTTCTTT. The chain uses TRBV2 and TRBJ1-1, with D tentatively TRBD1 (5 bases). Germline V lookup: CDR1 SNHLY, CDR2 FYNNEI. Trimming removed 7 bases at V and 10 bases at J, with 13 bases between. This CDR3 spans 11 amino acids.

This clone was recorded a few times. This sequence joins TRBV9 and TRBJ2-7, with a tentative D call TRBD1 (5 bases). This CDR3 has 15 residues. V was pared by 3 bases and J by 5 bases, with 18 bases between. The germline V gene has CDR1 SGDLS and CDR2 YYNGEE. CDR3 sequence reads: CASSASKRGPHEQYF. Written as DNA, the CDR3 is TGTGCCAGCAGCGCATCAAAAAGGGGTCCCCACGAGCAGTACTTC.

This chain links TRBV30 with TRBJ2-7; TRBD1 or TRBD2 may be the D gene (5 bases each). CDR1 and CDR2 (germline): GTSNPN, SVGIG (reference sequence). Between the trimmed V and J ends, which lost 6 bases and 4 bases, there was a span of 13 bases. The CDR3 is 12 residues long. The chain's CDR3 is CACRDQNYEQYF. CDR3 coding DNA: TGTGCCTGCAGGGACCAAAATTACGAGCAGTACTTC.